This TCR beta chain is drawn from a study of shared clonotypes between healthy human individuals. Naive CD8 cells lacked CD45RO and underwent positive selection for CCR7, leaving out terminally differentiated effector memory CD45RA+ cells. The authors ran the assay at deep level. Sequenced by immunoSEQ multiplex PCR; TCRdb stores in-frame clones only, minus some. The table has 2 million to 2.5 million clones, more than 85% seen once; the top ten hold under 2%. Trimming took 8 bases from V and 2 from J, leaving 12 bases between them. The CDR3 has 13 residues. Germline values: CDR1 LNHDA, CDR2 SQIVND (reference sequence).

Specimen: naive CD8+ T cells from PBMCs. The V gene is TRBV19, the J gene TRBJ1-1; possible D gene TRBD1, 6 bases. The source of this sequence is a man aged 18-30 years in good health. Some clones in this sample may be carry-over from other donors' samples. This chain's CDR3 is CASRPGANTEAFF. Here the CDR3 DNA reads TGTGCCAGTCGGCCGGGGGCCAACACTGAAGCTTTCTTT.